At least ten counts were recorded for the clone carrying this TCR beta chain. Its antigen is unidentified. The CDR3 sequence is 12 residues long. With 4 bases removed from V and 3 bases from J, the gap between germline ends came to 10 bases. Germline-derived CDR1 and CDR2 are SQVTM and ANQGSEA. Generation of TCR beta libraries employed quantitative 5'-RACE incorporating molecular barcodes. MiXCR was run by TCRdb on the 5' RACE reads, yielding one entry per CDR3 protein. Among 670,000 or so distinct CDR3 sequences listed, around 19% were seen once. This specimen comes from a study of CD8 T cells in ankylosing spondylitis. Findings of the study overall: Disease-linked clones were found to be CD8+ and relatively rare in peripheral blood. A TCR beta motif of under ten highly homologous variants seemed to mark ankylosing spondylitis blood. Disease-linked clones reportedly showed significant enrichment in matched ankylosing spondylitis synovial fluid.

Sequencing was carried out using blood, either unsorted or a sorted T cell fraction (not recorded which). The rearrangement joins TRBV29-1 to TRBJ2-7, with D unresolved. The receptor comes from a male donor with ankylosing spondylitis. This CDR3 is CSVGWEFYEQYF. CDR3 bases: TGCAGCGTTGGGTGGGAATTCTACGAGCAGTACTTC.